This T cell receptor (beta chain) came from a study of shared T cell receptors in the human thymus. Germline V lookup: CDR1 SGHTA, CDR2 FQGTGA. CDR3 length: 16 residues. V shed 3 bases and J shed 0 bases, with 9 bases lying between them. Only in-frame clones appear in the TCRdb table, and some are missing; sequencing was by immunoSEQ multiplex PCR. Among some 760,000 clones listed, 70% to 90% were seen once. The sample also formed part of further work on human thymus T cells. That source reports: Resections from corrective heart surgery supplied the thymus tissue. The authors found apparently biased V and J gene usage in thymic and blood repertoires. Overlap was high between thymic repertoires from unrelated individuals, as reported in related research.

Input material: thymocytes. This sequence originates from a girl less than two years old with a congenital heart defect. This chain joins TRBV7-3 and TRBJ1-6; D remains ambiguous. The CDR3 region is CASSFKGGSYNSPLHF. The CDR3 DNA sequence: TGTGCCAGCAGCTTTAAGGGAGGCTCCTATAATTCACCCCTCCACTTT. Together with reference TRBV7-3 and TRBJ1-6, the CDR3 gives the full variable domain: GAGVSQTPSNKVTEKGKYVELRCDPISGHTALYWYRQSLGQGPEFLIYFQGTGAADDSGLPNDRFFAVRPEGSVSTLKIQRTERGDSAVYLCASSFKGGSYNSPLHFGNGTRLTVT.